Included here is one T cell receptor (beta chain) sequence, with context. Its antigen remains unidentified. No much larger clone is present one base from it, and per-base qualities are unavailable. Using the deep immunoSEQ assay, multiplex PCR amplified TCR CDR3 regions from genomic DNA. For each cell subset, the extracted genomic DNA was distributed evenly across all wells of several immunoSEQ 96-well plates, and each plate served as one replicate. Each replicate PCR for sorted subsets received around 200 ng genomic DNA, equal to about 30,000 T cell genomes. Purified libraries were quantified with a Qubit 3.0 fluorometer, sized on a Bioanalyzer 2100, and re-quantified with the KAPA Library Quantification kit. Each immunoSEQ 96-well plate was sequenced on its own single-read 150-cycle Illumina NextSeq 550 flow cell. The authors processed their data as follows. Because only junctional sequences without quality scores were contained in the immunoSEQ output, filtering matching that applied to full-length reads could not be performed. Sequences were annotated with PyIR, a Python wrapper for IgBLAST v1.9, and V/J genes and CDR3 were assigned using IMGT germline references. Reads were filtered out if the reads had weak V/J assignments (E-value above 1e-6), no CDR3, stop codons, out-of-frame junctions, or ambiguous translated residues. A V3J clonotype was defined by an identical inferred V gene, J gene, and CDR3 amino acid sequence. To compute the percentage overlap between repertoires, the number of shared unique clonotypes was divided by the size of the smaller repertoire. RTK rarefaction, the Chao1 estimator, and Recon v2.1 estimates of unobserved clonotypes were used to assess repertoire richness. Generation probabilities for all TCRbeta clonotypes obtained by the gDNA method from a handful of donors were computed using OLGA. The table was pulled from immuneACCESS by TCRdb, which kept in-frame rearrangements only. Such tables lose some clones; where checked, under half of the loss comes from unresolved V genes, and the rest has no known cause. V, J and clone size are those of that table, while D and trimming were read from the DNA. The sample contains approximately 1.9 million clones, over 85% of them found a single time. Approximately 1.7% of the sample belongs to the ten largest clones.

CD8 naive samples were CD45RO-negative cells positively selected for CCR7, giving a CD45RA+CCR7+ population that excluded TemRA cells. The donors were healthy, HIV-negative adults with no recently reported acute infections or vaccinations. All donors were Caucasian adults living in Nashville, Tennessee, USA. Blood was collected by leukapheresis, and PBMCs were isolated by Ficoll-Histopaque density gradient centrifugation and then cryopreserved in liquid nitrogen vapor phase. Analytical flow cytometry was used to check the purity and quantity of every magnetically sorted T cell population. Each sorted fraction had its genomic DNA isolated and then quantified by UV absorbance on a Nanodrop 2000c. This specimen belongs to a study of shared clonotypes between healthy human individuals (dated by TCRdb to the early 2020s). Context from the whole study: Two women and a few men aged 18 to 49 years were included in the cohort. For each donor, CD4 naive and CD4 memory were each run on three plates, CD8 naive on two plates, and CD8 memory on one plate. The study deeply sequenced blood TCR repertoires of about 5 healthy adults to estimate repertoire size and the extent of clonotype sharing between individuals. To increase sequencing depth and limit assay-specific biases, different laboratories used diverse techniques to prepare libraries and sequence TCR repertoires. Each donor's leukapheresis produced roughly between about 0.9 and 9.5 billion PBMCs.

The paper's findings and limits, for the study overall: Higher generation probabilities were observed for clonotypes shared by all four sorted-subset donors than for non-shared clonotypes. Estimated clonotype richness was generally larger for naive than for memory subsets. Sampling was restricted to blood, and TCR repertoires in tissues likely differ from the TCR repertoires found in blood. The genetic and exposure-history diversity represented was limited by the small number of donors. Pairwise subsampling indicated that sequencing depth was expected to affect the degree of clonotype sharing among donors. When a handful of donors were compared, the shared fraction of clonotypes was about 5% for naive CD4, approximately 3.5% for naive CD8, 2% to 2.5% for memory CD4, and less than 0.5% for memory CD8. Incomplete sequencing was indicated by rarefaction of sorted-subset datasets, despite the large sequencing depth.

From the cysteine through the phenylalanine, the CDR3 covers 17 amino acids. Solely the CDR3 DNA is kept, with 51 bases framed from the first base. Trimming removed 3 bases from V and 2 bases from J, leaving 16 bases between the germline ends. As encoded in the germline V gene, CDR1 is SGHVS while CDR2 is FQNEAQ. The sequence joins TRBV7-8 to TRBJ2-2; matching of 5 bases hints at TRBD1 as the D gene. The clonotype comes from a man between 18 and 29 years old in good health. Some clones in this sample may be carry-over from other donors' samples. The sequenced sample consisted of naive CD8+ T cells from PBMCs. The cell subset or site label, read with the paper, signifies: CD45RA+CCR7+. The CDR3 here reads CASSFNRGHLNTGELFF. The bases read TGTGCCAGCAGCTTCAACCGCGGACATCTCAACACCGGGGAGCTGTTTTTT.